This is a list of T cell receptor beta chains from one sample in a study of Graves' ophthalmopathy and Graves' hyperthyroidism. TCRdb called the multiplex PCR reads again in MiXCR, with one record for every CDR3 protein. Of about 210,000 distinct CDR3 sequences in the sample, under 30% were seen once. The material sequenced was peripheral blood. These receptors were taken from a man over 45 with Graves' ophthalmopathy. Both conserved end residues are part of each CDR3. A D gene is named only where the DNA matches it firmly. Some rows have no size entry. The others give once, few or many, or a class for an expanded clone.

>NA|TRBJ1-2|TRBV6-1|NA
CASTRAVADGYTF
TGTGCCAGCACGAGAGCGGTGGCGGATGGCTACACCTTC
>NA|TRBJ1-6|TRBV15|NA
CATSRNRDSPLHF
TGTGCCACCAGCAGGAACAGGGATTCACCCCTCCACTTT
>TRBD1|TRBJ2-7|TRBV6-2/TRBV6-3|many
CASRPRGTGTYEQYF
TGTGCCAGCAGGCCACGCGGGACAGGGACCTACGAGCAGTACTTC
>TRBD1|TRBJ1-2|TRBV7-8|once
CASSLAGGVVYGYTF
TGTGCCAGCAGCTTAGCAGGGGGCGTAGTCTATGGCTACACCTTC
>NA|TRBJ1-1|TRBV6-5|many
CASSFGPGLESTEAFF
TGTGCCAGCAGTTTTGGTCCAGGGTTGGAAAGCACTGAAGCTTTCTTT
>TRBD2|TRBJ2-7|TRBV11-2|many
CASRQGTSGDYEQYF
TGTGCCAGCAGACAGGGGACTAGCGGCGACTACGAGCAGTACTTC
>NA|TRBJ2-7|TRBV28|few
CASIPTGLVYEQYF
TGTGCCAGCATCCCTACAGGGCTGGTCTACGAGCAGTACTTC
>NA|TRBJ2-5|TRBV6-5|many
CASSYSRLIQETQYF
TGTGCCAGCAGTTACTCCCGACTTATACAAGAGACCCAGTACTTC
>TRBD1|TRBJ1-2|TRBV6-5|few
CASSYQGQVTYGYTF
TGTGCCAGCAGTTACCAGGGACAGGTGACCTATGGCTACACCTTC
>NA|TRBJ2-5|TRBV29-1|NA
CSVRDTRRETQYF
TGCAGCGTACGGGATACTCGGCGGGAGACCCAGTACTTC
>NA|TRBJ2-5|TRBV7-9|many
CASSPRVGETQYF
TGTGCCAGCAGCCCCCGCGTCGGTGAGACCCAGTACTTC
>NA|TRBJ2-7|TRBV12-3/TRBV12-4|many
CASSLDQEQYF
TGTGCCAGCAGTTTAGACCAGGAGCAGTACTTC
>NA|TRBJ2-4|TRBV2|once
CASSETKNIQYF
TGTGCCAGCAGTGAGACAAAAAACATTCAGTACTTC
>NA|TRBJ2-5|TRBV11-2|many
CASSYGSRETQYF
TGTGCCAGCAGCTATGGGAGCCGGGAGACCCAGTACTTC
>NA|TRBJ1-6|TRBV27|many
CATATGTNNSPLHF
TGTGCCACTGCGACAGGAACGAACAATTCACCCCTCCACTTT
>NA|TRBJ1-1|TRBV24-1|NA
CATSDPGSPEAFF
TGTGCCACCAGTGATCCAGGGTCCCCTGAAGCTTTCTTT
>TRBD2|TRBJ2-7|TRBV6-1|many
CASSEGLADGYEQYF
TGTGCCAGCAGTGAAGGCCTAGCGGACGGGTACGAGCAGTACTTC
>TRBD1|TRBJ2-5|TRBV5-1|many
CASSFGTGARETQYF
TGCGCCAGCAGCTTCGGGACAGGGGCGCGGGAGACCCAGTACTTC
>TRBD1|TRBJ2-7|TRBV12-3/TRBV12-4|NA
CASSFLGTGLSYEQYF
TGTGCCAGCAGTTTTCTCGGGACAGGGTTATCCTACGAGCAGTACTTC
>NA|TRBJ1-2|TRBV20-1|NA
CSARDKRISGYTF
TGCAGTGCTAGAGATAAAAGGATCTCTGGCTACACCTTC
>NA|TRBJ1-6|TRBV28|many
CASSLFSGNNSPLHF
TGTGCCAGCAGTTTATTCTCTGGAAATAATTCACCCCTCCACTTT
>NA|TRBJ2-5|TRBV12-3/TRBV12-4|many
CASTFGVGGQETQYF
TGTGCCAGCACATTCGGGGTTGGAGGGCAAGAGACCCAGTACTTC
>NA|TRBJ2-5|TRBV6-1|few
CASTPGHLRAETQYF
TGTGCCAGCACCCCAGGACACTTACGGGCGGAGACCCAGTACTTC
>TRBD1|TRBJ1-1|TRBV24-1|many
CATSGSTGGFTEAFF
TGTGCCACCAGTGGCTCAACAGGGGGATTCACTGAAGCTTTCTTT
>TRBD1|TRBJ1-2|TRBV6-1|many
CASSEKDREGYTF
TGTGCCAGCAGTGAAAAGGACAGGGAGGGCTACACCTTC
>TRBD1|TRBJ1-2|TRBV30|NA
CAHHRGVIYGYTF
TGTGCACATCACAGGGGCGTTATCTATGGCTACACCTTC